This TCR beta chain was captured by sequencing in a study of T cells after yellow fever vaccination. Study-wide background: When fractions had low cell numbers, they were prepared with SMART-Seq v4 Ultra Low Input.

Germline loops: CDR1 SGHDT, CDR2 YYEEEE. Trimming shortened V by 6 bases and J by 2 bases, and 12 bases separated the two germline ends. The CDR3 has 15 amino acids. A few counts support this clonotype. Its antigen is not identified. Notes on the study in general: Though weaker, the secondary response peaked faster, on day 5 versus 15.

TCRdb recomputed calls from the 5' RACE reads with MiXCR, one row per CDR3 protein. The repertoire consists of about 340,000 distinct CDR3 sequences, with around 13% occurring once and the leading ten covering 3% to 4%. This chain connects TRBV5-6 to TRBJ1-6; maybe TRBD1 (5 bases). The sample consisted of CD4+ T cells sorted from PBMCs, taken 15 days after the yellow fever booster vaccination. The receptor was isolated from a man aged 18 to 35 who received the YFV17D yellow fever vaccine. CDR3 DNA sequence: TGTGCCAGCACCCGTCGGGGGGCCTATAATTCACCCCTCCACTTT. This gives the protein CASTRRGAYNSPLHF.